This entry lists 4 T cell receptor beta chains sequenced from one sample in a study of blood T cell repertoires in COVID-19. Sequenced by immunoSEQ multiplex PCR; TCRdb stores in-frame clones only, minus some. The table has approximately 56,000 clones, roughly nine tenths seen once. Sequencing used peripheral blood. Source of these receptors: a woman aged 55-69 years with COVID-19, enrolled during active disease.

The V call is TRBV18, the J call TRBJ2-7; D is perhaps TRBD2 (6 bases). The CDR3 is 14 residues long. The germline V gene encodes CDR1 KGHSH and CDR2 LQKENI. V dropped 4 bases and J dropped 1 base, with 11 bases sitting between them. DNA of the CDR3: TGTGCCAGCTCACAAACGGGGGTTTCCTACGAGCAGTACTTC. Its translation is CASSQTGVSYEQYF. Full variable domain (missing parts from reference TRBV18 and TRBJ2-7): NAGVMQNPRHLVRRRGQEARLRCSPMKGHSHVYWYRQLPEEGLKFMVYLQKENIIDESGMPKERFSAEFPKEGPSILRIQQVVRGDSAAYFCASSQTGVSYEQYFGPGTRLTVT.

The chain recombines TRBV10-3 with TRBJ1-2, with 9 bases aligning to TRBD1. V lost 3 bases and J lost 2; bases outside the gene matches: 7. This CDR3 is built from 16 residues. Germline V gives CDR1 ENHRY, CDR2 SYGVKD. Here the CDR3 DNA reads TGTGCCATCAGTGAACGTTCACAGGGGGCAAACTATGGCTACACCTTC. Residues: CAISERSQGANYGYTF.

This sequence joins TRBV18 and TRBJ2-2, with D tentatively TRBD2 (6 bases). The CDR3 spans 17 residues. V lost 2 bases and J lost 2, with 15 bases in between. Per the germline V gene, CDR1 is KGHSH and CDR2 is LQKENI. The CDR3 nucleotides are TGTGCCAGCTCACCAAATACCCCGGGACTCAACACCGGGGAGCTGTTTTTT. It codes for CASSPNTPGLNTGELFF.

J is TRBJ2-1 and V is TRBV18; 7 bases are shared with TRBD1. Germline CDR1 and CDR2: KGHSH and LQKENI. The length of the CDR3 is 15 residues. The J segment lost 2 bases and the V segment lost 4 bases, leaving 5 bases of the junction unmatched. The CDR3 nucleotides are TGTGCCAGCTCACAAGACAGGGTGGCCTACAATGAGCAGTTCTTC. Translation gives CASSQDRVAYNEQFF.